The 11 T cell receptor beta chains below come from one sample, sequenced in a study of PD-1 blockade in classical Hodgkin lymphoma. Autologous stem cell transplantation was followed by relapse in every patient, and brentuximab vedotin exposure varied. Profiled with immunoSEQ multiplex PCR; TCRdb holds only in-frame clones, not every one. Seen here are around 13,000 clones, about 83% observed once, and the top ten hold roughly 24%. This sample comprised peripheral blood mononuclear cells (PBMCs), obtained at baseline. Receptors originate from a human donor with classical Hodgkin lymphoma.

This chain links TRBV28 with TRBJ2-2; D call uncertain. In germline, CDR1 is MDHEN, CDR2 SYDVKM. Between the trimmed V and J ends, which lost 4 bases and 1 base, there was a span of 10 bases. The CDR3 has 15 residues. The DNA for the CDR3 is TGTGCCAGCAGTTCACGACAACTGAACACCGGGGAGCTGTTTTTT. Amino acid sequence: CASSSRQLNTGELFF.

The chain recombines TRBV18 with TRBJ2-1, with 7 bases lining up with TRBD2. J was trimmed by 4 bases and V by 0 bases; bases with no gene match: 3. The CDR3 contains 15 residues. CDR1 and CDR2 (germline): KGHSH, LQKENI. CDR3 DNA sequence: TGTGCCAGCTCACCACCTAACGGGGGGTACAATGAGCAGTTCTTC. It specifies CASSPPNGGYNEQFF.

The sample holds a few counts of this clone. CDR3 loop: CASSYALGPEAFF. In nucleotides, the CDR3 is TGTGCCAGCAGTTACGCCTTAGGGCCTGAAGCTTTCTTT. The chain combines TRBV6-5 with TRBJ1-1; D is ambiguous. Between the trimmed V and J ends, which lost 2 bases and 6 bases, there was a span of 10 bases. The germline CDR1 and CDR2 sequences are MNHEY and SVGAGI. The CDR3 length is 13 residues.

This clone has just a few counts. V and J are TRBV19 and TRBJ2-1; tentative D call: TRBD2 (5 bases). This CDR3 contains 14 residues. CDR1 LNHDA and CDR2 SQIVND come from the germline V gene (reference sequence). Trimming took 1 base from V and 3 from J, leaving 7 bases between them. The CDR3 DNA reads as TGTGCCAGTAGTATAGCGGACTTCTACAATGAGCAGTTCTTC. Its translation: CASSIADFYNEQFF.

V gene TRBV19 combines with J gene TRBJ2-7; 8 bases agree with TRBD2. There are 15 residues in the CDR3. V was clipped by 4 bases and J by 2 bases; unmatched bases: 7. Germline V gives CDR1 LNHDA, CDR2 SQIVND (reference sequence). CDR3 amino acids: CASSTGGTRTYEQYF. CDR3 nucleotides: TGTGCCAGTAGTACCGGCGGGACTAGGACCTACGAGCAGTACTTC.

This clone was detected once. This chain connects TRBV4-1 to TRBJ1-2; 7 positions match TRBD1. Germline V gene lookup returns CDR1 MGHRA and CDR2 YSYEKL. The CDR3 has 14 residues. V gave up 1 base and J gave up 4 bases; unmatched junction bases: 3. DNA for the CDR3: TGCGCCAGCAGCCAAGGACAGGGAGTCTATGGCTACACCTTC. It codes for CASSQGQGVYGYTF.

This chain links TRBV6-5 with TRBJ1-2, with unresolved D. CDR3 length equals 13 residues. Per germline, CDR1 MNHEY and CDR2 SVGAGI. V shed 2 bases and J shed 1 base, with 5 bases lying between them. CDR3 residues: CASSYGYNYGYTF. The CDR3 DNA reads as TGTGCCAGCAGTTACGGGTATAACTATGGCTACACCTTC.

The rearrangement links TRBV9 to TRBJ2-2, with D hard to call. Germline V gene data show CDR1 as SGDLS and CDR2 as YYNGEE. CDR3 size: 14 residues. V was trimmed by 3 bases and J by 2 bases, leaving 8 bases between them. DNA for the CDR3: TGTGCCAGCAGCGCCCATTTTAACACCGGGGAGCTGTTTTTT. Translation gives CASSAHFNTGELFF.

The chain is built from TRBV19 and TRBJ1-2; TRBD1 aligns across 7 bases. This CDR3 contains 14 residues. The J segment lost 3 bases and the V segment lost 6 bases, leaving 7 bases of the junction unmatched. Germline CDR1 reads LNHDA; CDR2 reads SQIVND (reference sequence). This CDR3 is CASSGIQGYYGYTF. In DNA form, the CDR3 reads TGTGCCAGTAGCGGGATACAGGGGTACTATGGCTACACCTTC.

The genes are TRBV28 and TRBJ1-5; 7 bases agree with TRBD1. The germline V gene encodes CDR1 MDHEN and CDR2 SYDVKM. The CDR3 is 17 residues long. Germline trimming cut 5 bases from V and 10 bases from J; bases unmatched to any gene: 20. CDR3 nucleotides: TGTGCCAGCAGTGTCCGTTCGACAGGGAGGTCCAGATCCCCCCAGCATTTT. Protein product: CASSVRSTGRSRSPQHF.

This chain uses TRBV19 with TRBJ1-2; 7 nucleotides agree with TRBD1. From germline, CDR1 is LNHDA and CDR2 SQIVND (reference sequence). The V segment lost 5 bases and the J segment 8 bases; nucleotides outside the gene matches: 5. This CDR3 comprises 12 residues. CDR3 DNA sequence: TGTGCCAGTAGTCCCGGACAGGAGGGCTACACCTTC. It translates to CASSPGQEGYTF.